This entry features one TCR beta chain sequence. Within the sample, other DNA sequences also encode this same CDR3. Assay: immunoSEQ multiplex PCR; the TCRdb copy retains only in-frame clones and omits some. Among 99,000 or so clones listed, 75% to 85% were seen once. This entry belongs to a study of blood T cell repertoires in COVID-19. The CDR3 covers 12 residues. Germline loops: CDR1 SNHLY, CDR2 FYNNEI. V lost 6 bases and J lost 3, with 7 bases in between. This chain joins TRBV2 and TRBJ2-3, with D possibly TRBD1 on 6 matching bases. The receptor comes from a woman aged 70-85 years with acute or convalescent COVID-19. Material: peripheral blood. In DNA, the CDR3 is TGTGCCAGCAGGCAGGGGACAGATACGCAGTATTTT. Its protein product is CASRQGTDTQYF. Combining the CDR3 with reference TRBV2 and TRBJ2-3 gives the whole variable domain EPEVTQTPSHQVTQMGQEVILRCVPISNHLYFYWYRQILGQKVEFLVSFYNNEISEKSEIFDDQFSVERPDGSNFTLKIRSTKLEDSAMYFCASRQGTDTQYFGPGTRLTVL.